These T cell receptor beta chains were read from a single sample in a study of kidney transplant recipient with SARS-CoV-2 infection. From the reads, TCRdb called clonotypes with MiXCR, one entry per CDR3 protein. The table records 200,000 to 300,000 distinct CDR3 sequences, about 28% of them present only once. The sample in question was a blood sample, obtained at baseline and on day 111 from a kidney transplant recipient. These receptors were obtained from a young adult male patient who had COVID-19 and was a kidney transplant recipient. The graft donor may be the source of some T cells. The CDR3 runs from the conserved cysteine through the conserved F or W.

TRBJ1-2,TRBV19,CASSMQEYYGYTF
TRBJ1-2,TRBV6-5,CASSPCYSMRKTYGYTF
TRBJ2-3,TRBV20-1,CSARDGGRNTDTQYF
TRBJ2-6,TRBV11-1,CASSSPRVAGANALTF
TRBJ2-2,TRBV5-4,CASSLGLAATGRELFF
TRBJ2-7,TRBV9,CASSVEGGRGYEQYF
TRBJ2-5,TRBV4-2,CASSQDRTGIRNQETQYF
TRBJ2-3,TRBV3-1,CASSMLRTSGTDTQYF
TRBJ1-1,TRBV10-3,CTTTGAQNTEAFF
TRBJ1-2,TRBV20-1,CSARDPHYRGAGGSNYGYTF
TRBJ1-2,TRBV7-8,CASSATKFTRKTYGYTF
TRBJ2-3,TRBV9,CASSKRGTSSTDTQYF
TRBJ1-5,TRBV28,CASSPPARADGNQPQHF
TRBJ1-1,TRBV27,CASSWAGTLNTEAFF
TRBJ2-5,TRBV20-1,CSALRTGQETQYF
TRBJ1-5,TRBV27,CASSLMGQGAHQPQHF
TRBJ1-1,TRBV20-1,CSAGDRDTEAFF
TRBJ1-1,TRBV4-3,CASSQDYRAYTEAFF
TRBJ1-3,TRBV9,CASSVATGVEGTIYF
TRBJ2-2,TRBV5-5,CASSLTGSVSGELFF
TRBJ2-7,TRBV20-1,CSARSGQPYEQYF
TRBJ2-4,TRBV15,CATSRDGGEVAKNIQYF
TRBJ2-6,TRBV29-1,CSVDGGAGANVLTF
TRBJ2-3,TRBV24-1,CATSDSPSGSTDTQYF
TRBJ1-2,TRBV6-8,CASSSTQRSRKTYGYTF
TRBJ2-1,TRBV19,CASSNQERGNEQFF
TRBJ2-7,TRBV28,CASSPTSSFQGGSSYEQYF
TRBJ2-2,TRBV7-9,CASSSREGTGAGELFF
TRBJ1-1,TRBV7-6,CASSQQGGNTEAFF
TRBJ1-6,TRBV2,CASSVQGALVNSPLHF
TRBJ2-2,TRBV6-5,CATTFSGGRTGELFF
TRBJ1-2,TRBV19,CASSPNGGQGGRGYTF
TRBJ1-2,TRBV11-2,CASSPGHSRGGYTF
TRBJ2-1,TRBV11-2,CASSSWSNEQFF
TRBJ2-7,TRBV28,CASSSPGQNSYEQYF
TRBJ1-2,TRBV5-4,CASLGAVPGKTYGYTF
TRBJ1-5,TRBV6-2/TRBV6-3,CASSYHGTGRSQPQHF
TRBJ2-3,TRBV9,CASSVTGTGGTDTQYF
TRBJ1-5,TRBV3-1,CASSQTVMNQPQHF
TRBJ1-2,TRBV30,CAWSVGNGYTF
TRBJ1-2,TRBV7-4,CASSALRSARKTYGYTF
TRBJ1-6,TRBV14,CASSQDIGVNSPLHF